Each of the 17 T cell receptor beta chains below was sequenced from the same sample in a study of cytomegalovirus exposure and HLA in healthy donors (dated by TCRdb to about 2017). Library prep was done by the immunoSEQ multiplex PCR assay. For the multiplex PCR, a mixture combining 60 forward primers for TCR Vbeta segments and 13 reverse primers for TCR Jbeta segments was used. Entries here come from immuneACCESS through TCRdb and include only in-frame sequences with V and J called. Some clones fail to appear in such tables; in the studies checked, an unresolved V gene covers under half of the shortfall, and the cause of the remainder is unknown. The sample profile shows about 150,000 clones; over 65% of them were found once. The top ten clones comprise 10% to 15% of the sample. The specimen was PBMCs. The receptors derive from a man between 40 and 49 years old in good health and CMV-seropositive.

The V and J genes are TRBV29-1 and TRBJ2-1; TRBD2 matches 14 bases. This CDR3 spans 14 amino acids. V gave up 4 bases and J gave up 8 bases; unmatched junction bases: 4. Germline-derived CDR1 and CDR2 are SQVTM and ANQGSEA. CDR3: CSVGGLAGGDEQFF. The CDR3 bases are TGCAGCGTTGGCGGACTAGCGGGAGGCGATGAGCAGTTCTTC.

This chain links TRBV2 with TRBJ2-5; the match to TRBD2 covers 12 bases. The end of the DNA fits TRBJ2-7 better, so the J call may be wrong. This CDR3 is built from 17 residues. Looked up from germline, CDR1 is SNHLY and CDR2 is FYNNEI. CDR3 protein: CASSSGLAGRGPYEQYF. CDR3 bases: TGTGCCAGCAGTTCCGGACTAGCGGGAAGAGGGCCTTACGAGCAGTACTTC.

The rearrangement links TRBV12-5 to TRBJ2-1, with a weak D call TRBD2 (6 bases). CDR1 LGHNT and CDR2 FRNRAP come from the germline V gene. V was trimmed by 0 bases and J by 13 bases, leaving 16 bases between them. CDR3 length: 14 amino acids. CDR3 sequence reads: CASGLVRGVGIQFF. CDR3 in DNA: TGTGCTAGTGGTTTGGTACGCGGGGTGGGGATTCAGTTCTTC.

The V gene is TRBV5-4, the J gene TRBJ2-7; D possibly corresponds to TRBD2 (5 bases). Trimming removed 4 bases at V and 0 bases at J, with 8 bases between. Germline CDR1 reads SGHNT; CDR2 reads YYREEE (reference sequence). The CDR3 contains 13 residues. The DNA of the CDR3 is TGTGCCAGCAGCCCCCGGGACTCCTACGAGCAGTACTTC. As protein: CASSPRDSYEQYF.

The rearrangement links TRBV30 to TRBJ2-5; D unclear. The V end lost 0 bases, the J end lost 5 bases, and 4 bases lay between the germline ends. Looked up from germline, CDR1 is GTSNPN and CDR2 is SVGIG (reference sequence). The CDR3 sequence is 11 residues long. This CDR3 reads CAWSVRETQYF. The CDR3 nucleotides are TGTGCCTGGAGTGTACGGGAGACCCAGTACTTC.

The CDR3 DNA reads as TGTGCCAGCAGTACTGAAAGCACCGGGGAGCTGTTTTTT. Protein sequence: CASSTESTGELFF. The V and J genes are TRBV2 and TRBJ2-2; the D is unclear. The CDR3 is made up of 13 amino acids. V gave up 5 bases and J gave up 4 bases, with 8 bases separating them. Germline V lookup: CDR1 SNHLY, CDR2 FYNNEI.

The chain has TRBV28 and TRBJ2-4, with 7 bases matching TRBD1. The CDR3 runs 16 residues. V shed 3 bases and J 10 bases; nucleotides not matched to a gene: 15. Germline values: CDR1 MDHEN, CDR2 SYDVKM. Written as DNA, the CDR3 is TGTGCCAGCAGTTTTGCAGGGGGTCCCATCTTCTCTATTCAGTACTTC. This codes for CASSFAGGPIFSIQYF.

The V gene is TRBV2, the J gene TRBJ2-5; tentative D call: TRBD2 (7 bases). The length of the CDR3 is 13 residues. Looked up from germline, CDR1 is SNHLY and CDR2 is FYNNEI. V was clipped by 8 bases and J by 7 bases, with 17 bases between them. CDR3 sequence: CASGGGPRGTQYF. Here the CDR3 DNA reads TGTGCCAGCGGGGGGGGCCCAAGGGGGACCCAGTACTTC.

The chain is built from TRBV10-2 and TRBJ2-3, with 7 bases that match TRBD2. Trimming took 7 bases from V and 3 from J; bases not matched to a gene: 4. This CDR3 is built from 13 residues. Germline V gene lookup returns CDR1 WSHSY and CDR2 SAAADI. CDR3 coding DNA: TGCGCCAGCATCGCGGGAGTTACAGATACGCAGTATTTT. As protein: CASIAGVTDTQYF.

J is TRBJ1-1 and V is TRBV7-2, with D perhaps TRBD1 (5 bases). There are 15 residues in the CDR3. Germline V gene lookup returns CDR1 SGHTA and CDR2 FQGNSA. With 1 base removed from V and 6 bases from J, the gap between germline ends came to 15 bases. The DNA for the CDR3 is TGTGCCAGCAGCTTAGATGTCGCCTTGGGGCCTGAAGCTTTCTTT. Its translation is CASSLDVALGPEAFF.

The CDR3 DNA reads as TGTGCCAGTAGTATGGGGGCTAGCTACGAGCAGTACTTC. This translates into CASSMGASYEQYF. The chain employs TRBV19 and TRBJ2-5; a possible D gene is TRBD1 (6 bases). The tail of the sequence fits TRBJ2-7 better, so the J call may be wrong. CDR1 and CDR2 from the germline V gene are LNHDA and SQIVND (reference sequence). The CDR3 length is 13 residues.

V and J are TRBV2 and TRBJ2-7, with TRBD2 identical over 7 bases. The germline CDR1 and CDR2 sequences are SNHLY and FYNNEI. This CDR3 is 13 amino acids long. Trimming at V came to 6 bases and at J to 6 bases, leaving 8 bases not matched to a gene. This CDR3 reads CASSSTSAGEQYF. As DNA, the CDR3 is TGTGCCAGCAGCTCCACTAGCGCCGGCGAGCAGTACTTC.

The chain has TRBV27 and TRBJ2-3; TRBD2 agrees at 8 bases. V gave up 8 bases and J gave up 3 bases; unmatched junction bases: 10. The CDR3 covers 15 residues. CDR1 is MNHEY, CDR2 SMNVEV, per germline (reference sequence). This CDR3 reads CASRPGLVGTDTQYF. CDR3 sequence (DNA): TGTGCCAGCCGACCGGGACTAGTTGGGACAGATACGCAGTATTTT.

The chain employs TRBV28 and TRBJ2-5, with 8 bases aligning to TRBD2. This CDR3 region has 16 residues. Germline assignment: CDR1 MDHEN and CDR2 SYDVKM. The V gene end was trimmed by 3 bases and the J gene end by 0 bases; junction bases not matched to a gene: 6. In nucleotides, the CDR3 is TGTGCCAGCAGTTTTCCGCTAGCGGGCCACCAAGAGACCCAGTACTTC. Its translation is CASSFPLAGHQETQYF.

Points on this clone: The junction departs from germline at one end; a sequencing error may be responsible. The chain uses TRBV7-9 and TRBJ2-7, with 10 bases that match TRBD1. Germline V lookup: CDR1 SEHNR, CDR2 FQNEAQ (reference sequence). CDR3 size: 17 residues. CDR3 nucleotide sequence: TGTTCCAGCAGCCCGAACTGGTGGACAGGGGGAGGCTACGAGCAGTACTTC. Its translation is CSSSPNWWTGGGYEQYF. Together with reference TRBV7-9 and TRBJ2-7, the CDR3 gives the full variable domain: DTGVSQNPRHKITKRGQNVTFRCDPISEHNRLYWYRQTLGQGPEFLTYFQNEAQLEKSRLLSDRFSAERPKGSFSTLEIQRTEQGDSAMYLCSSSPNWWTGGGYEQYFGPGTRLTVT.

CDR3 coding DNA: TGTGCCAGCCAACCGGGACAGGACCGGACCGGGGAGCTGTTTTTT. It is translated as CASQPGQDRTGELFF. The chain recombines TRBV28 with TRBJ2-2; TRBD1 aligns across 8 bases. This CDR3 is built from 15 residues. The germline gives CDR1 MDHEN, CDR2 SYDVKM. The V and J ends lost 8 bases and 5 bases, in that order; junction bases with no gene match: 10.

This clone was seen only a few times. V usage is TRBV5-4 and J usage is TRBJ1-1; tentatively, D is TRBD1 (6 bases). The length of the CDR3 is 13 residues. Germline CDR1 reads SGHNT; CDR2 reads YYREEE (reference sequence). V lost 2 bases to trimming and J lost 5 bases, with 10 bases between them. CDR3 protein: CASSLMGATEAFF. The CDR3 DNA follows: TGTGCCAGCAGCTTAATGGGGGCTACTGAAGCTTTCTTT.